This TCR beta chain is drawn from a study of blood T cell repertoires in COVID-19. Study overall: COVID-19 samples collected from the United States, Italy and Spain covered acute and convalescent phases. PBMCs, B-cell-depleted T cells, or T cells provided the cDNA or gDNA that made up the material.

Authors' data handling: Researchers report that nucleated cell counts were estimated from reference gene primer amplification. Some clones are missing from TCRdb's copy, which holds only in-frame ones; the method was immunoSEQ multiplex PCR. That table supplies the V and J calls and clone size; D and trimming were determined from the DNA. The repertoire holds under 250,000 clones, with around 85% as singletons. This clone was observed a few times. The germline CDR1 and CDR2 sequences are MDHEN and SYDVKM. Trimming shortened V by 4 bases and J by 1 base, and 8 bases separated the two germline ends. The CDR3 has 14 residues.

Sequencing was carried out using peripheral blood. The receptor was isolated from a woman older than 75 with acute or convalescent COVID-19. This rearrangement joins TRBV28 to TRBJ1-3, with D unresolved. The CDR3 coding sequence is TGTGCCAGCAGTTCAGGACTTTCTGGAAACACCATATATTTT. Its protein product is CASSSGLSGNTIYF.